The entry that follows covers one T cell receptor beta chain sequence. The germline gives CDR1 SQVTM, CDR2 ANQGSEA. Trimming stripped 4 bases from V and 7 bases from J, with 23 bases between. The CDR3 loop spans 16 amino acids. The data were produced by immunoSEQ multiplex PCR, yet TCRdb's version contains in-frame clones alone and is incomplete. Of about 300,000 clones listed, 88% are singletons. This entry is derived from a study of cytomegalovirus exposure and HLA in healthy donors. This clonotype originated in a young woman in good health and CMV-seronegative. Material: PBMCs. J is TRBJ2-1 and V is TRBV29-1, with D perhaps matching TRBD1 (6 bases). The CDR3 bases are TGCAGCGTTGGGTTCCTCAGTAACACAGGGATTAATGAGCAGTTCTTC. Encoded protein: CSVGFLSNTGINEQFF.